A selection of T cell receptor beta chains follows, all from one sample in a study of blood T cell repertoires in COVID-19. Some clones are missing from TCRdb's copy, which holds only in-frame ones; the method was immunoSEQ multiplex PCR. The sample consists of about 53,000 clones, approximately 80% of them appearing once. Sequenced sample: peripheral blood. The receptor source for this set is an older man with active or convalescent COVID-19. Both conserved end residues are part of each CDR3. The D gene is left open where the match is weak. Some rows mark clone size as missing; the rest say once, few, many or name a class of expanded clone.

TRBJ2-7,.,TRBV24-1,.,TGTGCCACCAGTGGCGACACCTACGAGCAGTACTTC,CATSGDTYEQYF
TRBJ1-5,TRBD1,TRBV19,.,TGTGCCAGTAGTATAGCTGGACAGGGAACCGGGTTCGGGCCCCAGCATTTT,CASSIAGQGTGFGPQHF
TRBJ1-1,TRBD1,TRBV5-5,.,TGTGCCAGCAGCTTCACACCAGGGGGCTACACTGAAGCTTTCTTT,CASSFTPGGYTEAFF
TRBJ2-3,TRBD2,TRBV3-1/TRBV3-2,.,TGTGCCAGCAGCCGACCGGGACTAGCGGGGGGACGCACAGATACGCAGTATTTT,CASSRPGLAGGRTDTQYF
TRBJ2-7,.,TRBV27,.,TGTGCCAGTTCCGGCCGGGACTCCGGTTCCTACGAGCAGTACTTC,CASSGRDSGSYEQYF
TRBJ1-2,TRBD1,TRBV11-2,.,TGTGCCAGCAGCCTAACGGGAGGGGGCGAGGCAGGCTACACCTTC,CASSLTGGGEAGYTF
TRBJ2-3,TRBD1,TRBV2,.,TGTGCCAGCAAAAAACAGGGGGCAGATACGCAGTATTTT,CASKKQGADTQYF
TRBJ2-1,.,TRBV24-1,.,TGTGCCACCAGTGACCCGATGGGGCGTAGGGAGCAGTTCTTC,CATSDPMGRREQFF
TRBJ2-7,TRBD2,TRBV7-2,.,TGTGCCAGCAGCTTAGATCGGGGGGAAGGCTACGAGCAGTACTTC,CASSLDRGEGYEQYF
TRBJ1-3,.,TRBV3-1/TRBV3-2,.,TGTGCCAGCAGCCACAGGGGCTTAAGAAACACCATATATTTT,CASSHRGLRNTIYF
TRBJ2-7,.,TRBV11-2,.,TGTGCCAGCAGCTTAGGAGGGGGGGGGAGATACGAGCAGTACTTC,CASSLGGGGRYEQYF
TRBJ1-1,TRBD1,TRBV5-1,.,TGCGCCAGCAGCTCCGGGACAGGGGCTATGAACACTGAAGCTTTCTTT,CASSSGTGAMNTEAFF
TRBJ2-7,.,TRBV4-3,.,TGCGCCAGCAGCCAAGATTATAACGCCCTAAGCATCGAGCAGTACTTC,CASSQDYNALSIEQYF
TRBJ2-1,TRBD2,TRBV24-1,.,TGTGCCACCAGTGATCCGTGGACTAGCGGGAGCGATGAGCAGTTCTTC,CATSDPWTSGSDEQFF
TRBJ1-6,TRBD1,TRBV30,.,TGTGCCTGGAGTGTCAGGGGGGCCTATAATTCACCCCTCCACTTT,CAWSVRGAYNSPLHF
TRBJ2-7,TRBD2,TRBV7-2,few,TGTGCCAGCAGCCCCGGACTAGCGGGAGGGTACGAGCAGTACTTC,CASSPGLAGGYEQYF
TRBJ2-7,TRBD2,TRBV7-3,once,TGTGCCAGCAGCTTAAACGGGGGGGCCTACGAGCAGTACTTC,CASSLNGGAYEQYF
TRBJ1-3,.,TRBV6-5,few,TGTGCCAGCATCCGAGATTTCTCTGGAAACACCATATATTTT,CASIRDFSGNTIYF
TRBJ2-7,.,TRBV5-1,.,TGCGCCAGCAGCTTGAACTACTACGAGCAGTACTTC,CASSLNYYEQYF
TRBJ1-2,.,TRBV7-2,once,TGTGCCAGCACCCTACAGGGCCAGGGGTACTATGGCTACACCTTC,CASTLQGQGYYGYTF
TRBJ2-1,TRBD1,TRBV24-1,.,TGTGCCACCAGTGATTTGAGGGGACAGGGGGTGAATGAGCAGTTCTTC,CATSDLRGQGVNEQFF
TRBJ1-2,TRBD1,TRBV6-2/TRBV6-3,.,TGTGCCAGCAGCCCCGACAGGGGTCGGGGCTACACCTTC,CASSPDRGRGYTF
TRBJ1-1,.,TRBV29-1,.,TGCAGCGTGATGCCGACAGTGAACACTGAAGCTTTCTTT,CSVMPTVNTEAFF
TRBJ1-5,.,TRBV6-6,.,TGTGCCAGCAGTTACGGGGGGGGTGGCCAGCCCCAGCATTTT,CASSYGGGGQPQHF
TRBJ1-4,TRBD1,TRBV4-1,.,TGCGCCAGCAGCCCCCGGACAGGTGGAAGTACCTTTAATGAAAAACTGTTTTTT,CASSPRTGGSTFNEKLFF
TRBJ2-6,.,TRBV19,.,TGTGCCAGTTCGGGATTCTCTGGGGCCAACGTCCTGACTTTC,CASSGFSGANVLTF
TRBJ1-2,.,TRBV28,.,TGTGCCAGCAGTTTTGGGGCGACAGGAGCTAACTATGGCTACACCTTC,CASSFGATGANYGYTF
TRBJ1-2,TRBD1,TRBV6-5,few,TGTGCCAGCAGAACTCCGGGACAGGGGCACTATGGCTACACCTTC,CASRTPGQGHYGYTF
TRBJ1-5,.,TRBV3-1/TRBV3-2,.,TGTGCCAGCAGCCAAGGGGGCACGCCGGCCCAGCATTTT,CASSQGGTPAQHF